This TCR beta chain is drawn from a study of blood T cell repertoires in COVID-19. Overall study: Researchers got acute and convalescent COVID-19 samples from the United States, Italy and Spain.

Sequenced by immunoSEQ multiplex PCR; TCRdb stores in-frame clones only, minus some. The repertoire consists of around 230,000 clones, with approximately 82% occurring once and the leading ten covering approximately 2.3%. This CDR3 has 14 residues. V was clipped by 7 bases and J by 6 bases, with 18 bases between them. CDR1 and CDR2 (germline): SGHRS, YFSETQ. This clonotype originated in a middle-aged man who had recovered from COVID-19. Material for sequencing was peripheral blood. The chain links TRBV5-1 to TRBJ2-3, with D possibly matching TRBD2 (6 bases). The CDR3 sequence is CASVDRAGGDTQYF. The DNA for the CDR3 is TGCGCCAGCGTCGATCGAGCGGGTGGGGATACGCAGTATTTT.